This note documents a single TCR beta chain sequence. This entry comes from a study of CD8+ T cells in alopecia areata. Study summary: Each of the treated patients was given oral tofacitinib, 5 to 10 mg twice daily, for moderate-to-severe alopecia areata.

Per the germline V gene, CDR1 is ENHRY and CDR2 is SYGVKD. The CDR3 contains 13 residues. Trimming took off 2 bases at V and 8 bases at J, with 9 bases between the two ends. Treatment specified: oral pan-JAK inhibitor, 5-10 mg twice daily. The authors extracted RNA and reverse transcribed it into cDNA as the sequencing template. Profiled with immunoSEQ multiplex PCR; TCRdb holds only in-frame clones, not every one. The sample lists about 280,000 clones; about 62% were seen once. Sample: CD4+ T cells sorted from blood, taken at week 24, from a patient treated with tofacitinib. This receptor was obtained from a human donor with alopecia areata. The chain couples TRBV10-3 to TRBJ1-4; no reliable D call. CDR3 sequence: CAISEPSTEKLFF. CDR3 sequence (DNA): TGTGCCATCAGTGAGCCTTCGACAGAAAAACTGTTTTTT.